The 28 T cell receptor beta chains below were found in one sample sequenced in a study of cytomegalovirus exposure and HLA in healthy donors. A multiplex PCR was run with 60 Vbeta primers and 13 Jbeta primers. Only in-frame clones appear in the TCRdb table, and some are missing; sequencing was by immunoSEQ multiplex PCR. The data contain approximately 140,000 clones, about 80% of them seen just once; the ten biggest clones take up around 4.1%. Sequences were obtained from PBMCs. These receptors were taken from a man aged 35 to 55 in good health and CMV-seropositive.

The chain carries TRBV4-1 and TRBJ1-4; D not resolved. Germline V gene lookup returns CDR1 MGHRA and CDR2 YSYEKL. CDR3 length: 16 residues. V was cut by 2 bases and J by 0 bases, with 10 bases left in between. The CDR3 here is CASSQQYTTTNEKLFF. CDR3 sequence (DNA): TGCGCCAGCAGCCAACAATACACAACAACTAATGAAAAACTGTTTTTT.

The rearrangement joins TRBV4-1 to TRBJ2-1, with D unresolved. Trimming took 5 bases from V and 3 from J, leaving 14 bases between them. In germline, CDR1 is MGHRA, CDR2 YSYEKL. CDR3 length: 15 residues. The CDR3 here is CASSSPPSRYNEQFF. CDR3 DNA: TGCGCCAGCAGCTCTCCGCCAAGCCGCTACAATGAGCAGTTCTTC.

The V call is TRBV6-6, the J call TRBJ2-7, with 7 bases fitting TRBD1. The CDR3 length is 13 residues. The junction had 4 bases not matched to a gene; V was cut back by 4 bases and J by 4 bases. Germline lookup yields CDR1 MNHNY and CDR2 SVGAGI (reference sequence). The CDR3 is CASSLQGLYEQYF. DNA of the CDR3: TGTGCCAGCAGTTTACAGGGGTTGTACGAGCAGTACTTC.

V is TRBV20-1 and J is TRBJ2-7; D gene ambiguous. V was shortened by 1 base and J by 7 bases, with 5 bases between the two germline ends. The germline V gene encodes CDR1 DFQATT and CDR2 SNEGSKA (reference sequence). This CDR3 comprises 10 residues. The CDR3 spells CSARGLEQYF. The DNA for the CDR3 is TGCAGTGCTAGAGGTCTGGAGCAGTACTTC.

The chain carries TRBV9 and TRBJ2-1; 16 nucleotides line up with TRBD2. This CDR3 is 17 amino acids long. The trim removed 4 bases at V and 3 bases at J, leaving 4 bases unmatched. Germline V gives CDR1 SGDLS, CDR2 YYNGEE. DNA of the CDR3: TGTGCCAGCAGCCCCGGGACTAGCGGGGGGGTCTACAATGAGCAGTTCTTC. Protein sequence: CASSPGTSGGVYNEQFF. Drawing the rest from reference TRBV9 and TRBJ2-1, the complete variable domain is DSGVTQTPKHLITATGQRVTLRCSPRSGDLSVYWYQQSLDQGLQFLIQYYNGEERAKGNILERFSAQQFPDLHSELNLSSLELGDSALYFCASSPGTSGGVYNEQFFGPGTRLTVL.

This clone was seen just once. The chain couples TRBV15 to TRBJ2-1, with TRBD2 identical over 9 bases. Germline V gene data show CDR1 as LNHNV and CDR2 as YYDKDF (reference sequence). The V and J ends lost 1 base and 1 base, in that order; junction bases with no gene match: 14. The CDR3 runs to 20 residues. The CDR3 sequence is CATSRGGGGLAGHSYNEQFF. In DNA, the CDR3 is TGTGCCACCAGCAGAGGGGGCGGAGGGCTAGCGGGGCATTCCTACAATGAGCAGTTCTTC.

J is TRBJ2-5 and V is TRBV7-9; TRBD2 aligns across 12 bases. This CDR3 is 16 amino acids long. Germline-derived CDR1 and CDR2 are SEHNR and FQNEAQ (reference sequence). J was trimmed by 5 bases and V by 5 bases; bases with no gene match: 9. CDR3 loop: CASSEGLAGRDETQYF. DNA of the CDR3: TGTGCCAGCAGCGAAGGACTAGCGGGGAGGGACGAGACCCAGTACTTC.

V and J are TRBV2 and TRBJ1-1; a possible D gene is TRBD1 (5 bases). Looked up from germline, CDR1 is SNHLY and CDR2 is FYNNEI. V lost 0 bases, J lost 9 bases, and 17 bases lay in between. CDR3 length: 15 residues. In DNA, the CDR3 is TGTGCCAGCAGTGAAGCGCTTAGGATGGGGCGGAAAGCTTTCTTT. It translates to CASSEALRMGRKAFF.

The rearrangement uses TRBV27 and TRBJ2-7; 7 nucleotides line up with TRBD1. V shed 5 bases, J shed 5 bases, and the junction held 12 bases outside the gene matches. The CDR3 loop spans 15 amino acids. CDR1 and CDR2 (germline): MNHEY, SMNVEV (reference sequence). The CDR3 DNA follows: TGTGCCAGCAGTGACCGCAGGGGGAAGATTGACGAGCAGTACTTC. Translated, it gives CASSDRRGKIDEQYF.

This clone was found a few times. The J gene is TRBJ1-1, the V gene TRBV30; 10 nucleotides agree with TRBD1. Trimming cost V 5 bases and J 10 bases; bases outside gene matches: 7. The CDR3 spans 12 residues. Germline assignment: CDR1 GTSNPN and CDR2 SVGIG (reference sequence). The CDR3 sequence is CAWGNRDRGAFF. CDR3 nucleotides: TGTGCCTGGGGAAACCGGGACAGGGGAGCTTTCTTT.

The V and J genes are TRBV30 and TRBJ2-7; the match to TRBD1 covers 9 bases. V gave up 0 bases and J gave up 3 bases; unmatched junction bases: 3. The CDR3 length is 14 residues. Germline V lookup: CDR1 GTSNPN, CDR2 SVGIG (reference sequence). CDR3: CAWSVLGQGYEQYF. For the CDR3, the DNA is TGTGCCTGGAGTGTACTGGGACAGGGCTACGAGCAGTACTTC.

Only one count was recorded for this clone. The chain employs TRBV11-2 and TRBJ2-2; perhaps TRBD1 as D (6 bases). Germline assignment: CDR1 SGHAT and CDR2 FQNNGV. The CDR3 totals 15 residues. V lost 0 bases and J lost 5, with 10 bases in between. The CDR3 sequence: CASSLEGAWTGELFF. CDR3 DNA: TGTGCCAGCAGCTTAGAGGGGGCCTGGACCGGGGAGCTGTTTTTT.

Worth noting for this clone: One end of the junction fails to match germline, which may point to a read error. The chain combines TRBV10-2 with TRBJ2-7; tentatively, D is TRBD2 (5 bases). The CDR3 totals 14 residues. The germline CDR1 and CDR2 sequences are WSHSY and SAAADI. The CDR3 here is CASSRTSRGYKQYF. In nucleotides, the CDR3 is TGCGCCAGCAGTCGGACTTCTCGCGGCTACAAGCAGTACTTC.

In this sample, this clone turned up once. This chain connects TRBV4-1 to TRBJ1-2; D remains unclear. V was cut by 0 bases and J by 4 bases, with 12 bases left in between. Germline assignment: CDR1 MGHRA and CDR2 YSYEKL. The CDR3 covers 15 residues. The CDR3 nucleotides are TGCGCCAGCAGCCAAGATCCGCGGTCTTCCTATGGCTACACCTTC. It codes for CASSQDPRSSYGYTF.

This clone came up a few times. The genes are TRBV7-7 and TRBJ1-1, with D unclear. Trimming removed 2 bases from V and 1 base from J, with 5 bases in between. Germline-derived CDR1 and CDR2 are SSHAT and FNYEAQ (reference sequence). This CDR3 has 13 amino acids. CDR3 nucleotides: TGTGCCAGCAGCTTACAGGAGAACACTGAAGCTTTCTTT. Residues: CASSLQENTEAFF.

The rearrangement joins TRBV25-1 to TRBJ2-3, with 12 bases identical to TRBD2. V trimming: 2 bases; J trimming: 3 bases; junction bases outside the gene matches: 6. The CDR3 spans 17 residues. Germline V gene lookup returns CDR1 MGHDK and CDR2 SYGVNS. The CDR3 DNA sequence: TGTGCCAGCAGTGAAGACCAGACTAGCGGGGGAACAGATACGCAGTATTTT. It is translated as CASSEDQTSGGTDTQYF.

The V and J genes are TRBV6-5 and TRBJ2-7; 9 nucleotides line up with TRBD2. The length of the CDR3 is 15 residues. The J segment lost 5 bases and the V segment lost 7 bases, leaving 12 bases of the junction unmatched. CDR1 and CDR2 from the germline V gene are MNHEY and SVGAGI. The CDR3: CASTPSGSGRDEQYF. The CDR3 DNA reads TGTGCCAGCACCCCCAGTGGTAGCGGGAGAGACGAGCAGTACTTC.

This clone was seen many times. The chain is built from TRBV19 and TRBJ2-6; D remains ambiguous. V was clipped by 6 bases and J by 0 bases, with 9 bases between them. CDR1 is LNHDA, CDR2 SQIVND, per germline (reference sequence). CDR3 length: 15 amino acids. CDR3 residues: CASSLGASGANVLTF. DNA for the CDR3: TGTGCCAGTAGCTTAGGAGCCTCTGGGGCCAACGTCCTGACTTTC. Full variable domain (missing parts from reference TRBV19 and TRBJ2-6): DGGITQSPKYLFRKEGQNVTLSCEQNLNHDAMYWYRQDPGQGLRLIYYSQIVNDFQKGDIAEGYSVSREKKESFPLTVTSAQKNPTAFYLCASSLGASGANVLTFGAGSRLTVL.

This clone showed up just a few times. The CDR3 DNA sequence: TGTGCCAGCAGCGCTGGGGGGACTTCAGGAAACACCATATATTTT. Protein: CASSAGGTSGNTIYF. The chain couples TRBV9 to TRBJ1-3; D perhaps matches TRBD1 (5 bases). In germline, CDR1 is SGDLS, CDR2 YYNGEE. CDR3 length equals 15 residues. The ends were cut back, 3 bases at V and 4 bases at J, with 14 bases in the middle. The complete variable domain, with remaining parts taken from reference TRBV9 and TRBJ1-3, reads DSGVTQTPKHLITATGQRVTLRCSPRSGDLSVYWYQQSLDQGLQFLIQYYNGEERAKGNILERFSAQQFPDLHSELNLSSLELGDSALYFCASSAGGTSGNTIYFGEGSWLTVV.

The J gene is TRBJ2-1, the V gene TRBV30; 8 bases line up with TRBD2. V trimming: 1 base; J trimming: 4 bases; junction bases outside the gene matches: 6. The CDR3 loop spans 15 amino acids. CDR1 and CDR2 (germline): GTSNPN, SVGIG (reference sequence). The DNA for the CDR3 is TGTGCCTGGAGTGAAGGAGCGGGAGTGTACAATGAGCAGTTCTTC. This sequence encodes CAWSEGAGVYNEQFF.

The chain carries TRBV10-3 and TRBJ1-5; 10 nucleotides agree with TRBD1. The germline V gene has CDR1 ENHRY and CDR2 SYGVKD. The CDR3 runs to 15 residues. Trimming cost V 3 bases and J 5 bases; bases outside gene matches: 4. CDR3 loop: CAISDPGTGDQPQHF. In DNA, the CDR3 is TGTGCCATCAGTGATCCCGGGACAGGGGATCAGCCCCAGCATTTT.

J is TRBJ2-4 and V is TRBV27, with TRBD1 as a possible D gene (6 bases). Between the trimmed V and J ends, which lost 2 bases and 5 bases, there was a span of 10 bases. Germline CDR1 reads MNHEY; CDR2 reads SMNVEV (reference sequence). There are 14 residues in the CDR3. The CDR3 reads CASSLNRDENIQYF. DNA for the CDR3: TGTGCCAGCAGTTTAAACAGGGATGAAAACATTCAGTACTTC.

Concerning this clone itself: The sample has other DNA sequences that encode this CDR3 too. This rearrangement joins TRBV19 to TRBJ2-1, with D possibly being TRBD2 (6 bases). This CDR3 contains 14 residues. Trimming stripped 6 bases from V and 1 base from J, with 10 bases between. The germline CDR1 and CDR2 sequences are LNHDA and SQIVND (reference sequence). CDR3 amino acids: CASSPRGSYNEQFF. DNA for the CDR3: TGTGCCAGTAGCCCCCGGGGGTCCTACAATGAGCAGTTCTTC.

J is TRBJ2-1 and V is TRBV7-6; possible D gene TRBD1, 7 bases. This CDR3 contains 13 residues. Trimming took off 1 base at V and 9 bases at J, with 10 bases between the two ends. Germline V gene data show CDR1 as SGHVS and CDR2 as FNYEAQ. The CDR3 bases are TGTGCCAGCAGCTTAGACAGGGGAGGTGAGCAGTTCTTC. It codes for CASSLDRGGEQFF.

The chain couples TRBV11-2 to TRBJ2-7; 9 nucleotides agree with TRBD1. Germline trimming cut 3 bases from V and 4 bases from J; bases unmatched to any gene: 4. This CDR3 has 14 amino acids. From germline, CDR1 is SGHAT and CDR2 FQNNGV. The CDR3 is CASSFNRGLYEQYF. The CDR3 bases are TGTGCCAGCAGCTTTAACAGGGGGCTGTACGAGCAGTACTTC.

Only a few counts were recorded for this clone. V is TRBV30 and J is TRBJ1-4, with D hard to call. Trimming shortened V by 3 bases and J by 6 bases, and 8 bases separated the two germline ends. The CDR3 extends over 12 amino acids. Germline CDR1 is GTSNPN and CDR2 is SVGIG (reference sequence). The CDR3 DNA reads as TGTGCCTGGAGGAGAGGGTATGAAAAACTGTTTTTT. This codes for CAWRRGYEKLFF.

The gene calls are TRBV5-1 and TRBJ2-5; 8 nucleotides agree with TRBD1. The J segment lost 5 bases and the V segment lost 4 bases, leaving 10 bases of the junction unmatched. CDR3 length: 15 amino acids. CDR1 and CDR2 from the germline V gene are SGHRS and YFSETQ. CDR3: CASSVIGTGGETQYF. CDR3 sequence (DNA): TGCGCCAGCAGCGTAATTGGGACAGGCGGGGAGACCCAGTACTTC.

The J gene is TRBJ2-7, the V gene TRBV18; D is ambiguous. The CDR3 loop spans 13 amino acids. Trimming pared 3 bases from V and 1 base from J, leaving 7 bases between. In germline, CDR1 is KGHSH, CDR2 LQKENI. The CDR3 loop reads CASSPPGSYEQYF. The CDR3 bases are TGTGCCAGCTCACCCCCAGGATCCTACGAGCAGTACTTC.